This TCR beta chain comes out of a study of T cells expressing NK-cell markers. Regarding the study as a whole: Leadership of the CD3+CD56-NKG2C+ fraction also belonged to these clonotypes in a handful of donors.

The CDR3 is 12 residues long. Germline V gives CDR1 DFQATT, CDR2 SNEGSKA (reference sequence). In regard to this clonotype: Antigen unknown.

TCRdb reworked the 5' RACE reads into one entry per CDR3 protein, no DNA. The sample data list 300,000 to 450,000 distinct CDR3 sequences. The sequencing input was blood T cells: a sorted CD56 or NKG2C T cell subset, CD4+ or CD8+ T cells, or bulk PBMC T cells (not recorded which). The chain joins TRBV20-1 to TRBJ1-6. The sequence was collected from a man aged 18-75 years in good health. The CDR3 loop reads CSAREGNSPLHF.